A selection of T cell receptor beta chains follows, all from one sample in a study of glioma-infiltrating T cells. TCRdb processed the multiplex PCR reads anew with MiXCR; each CDR3 protein has one entry. The sample includes roughly 2,700 distinct CDR3 sequences, around 34% of them seen just once. The sequencing input was glioma tissue, nonneoplastic brain tissue, or PBMCs (not recorded which). Receptors were obtained from a human donor with low-grade glioma or glioblastoma, undergoing nonglioma brain surgery, or in good health (not recorded which). CDR3s include the opening cysteine and the closing phenylalanine or tryptophan. D genes are given only for firm matches. Sizes are listed as how often the clone was seen (once, few, many) or a class if it is expanded.

V gene: TRBV7-6
J gene: TRBJ2-5
clone size: many
D gene: -
CDR3 DNA: TGTGCCAGCAGCGTAGAAGAGACCCAGTACTTC
CDR3 protein: CASSVEETQYF

V gene: TRBV20-1
J gene: TRBJ1-1
clone size: large
D gene: -
CDR3 DNA: TGCAGTGCTAGTAGGTCGGGAGAAGCTTTCTTT
CDR3 protein: CSASRSGEAFF

V gene: TRBV7-2
J gene: TRBJ1-6
clone size: medium-sized
D gene: -
CDR3 DNA: TGTGCCAGCCGCTCCACAAAGGTGATAGGTTCACCCCTCCACTTT
CDR3 protein: CASRSTKVIGSPLHF